Listed below are T cell receptor beta chains from one sample, sequenced in a study of T cell responses to AZD1222 COVID-19 vaccine. Libraries were prepared by immunoSEQ multiplex PCR; TCRdb keeps only in-frame clonotypes and omits some of them. Here the sample spans some 110,000 clones, 70% to 90% being singletons. This specimen consisted of peripheral blood, obtained on day 0 of AZD1222 vaccination. These receptors originate from an adult in good health. CDR3s include the opening cysteine and the closing phenylalanine or tryptophan. A D gene is named only where the DNA matches it firmly.

DNA,CDR3,V,D,J
TGTGCCAGCAGTTCGGGACAGGGACAATCACCCCTCCACTTT,CASSSGQGQSPLHF,TRBV7-2,TRBD1,TRBJ1-6
TGTGCCAGCACTGGTTGGGCGGATGACACAGATACGCAGTATTTT,CASTGWADDTDTQYF,TRBV28,.,TRBJ2-3
TGCGCCAGCGGAACTTCAACCTCAGCGGTTCGTGAGCAGTTCTTC,CASGTSTSAVREQFF,TRBV5-1,.,TRBJ2-1
TGCGCCAGCAGTGATGGAGCGGGAGGGCCGAATGAGCAGTTCTTC,CASSDGAGGPNEQFF,TRBV10-1,TRBD2,TRBJ2-1
TGTGCCAGCAGCTTACTGGGGGAGACCCAGTACTTC,CASSLLGETQYF,TRBV7-7,.,TRBJ2-5
TGTGCCAGCAGCTCCGGGACTAGCGGGAGCCGCGAGCAGTACTTC,CASSSGTSGSREQYF,TRBV7-6,TRBD2,TRBJ2-7
TGTGCCAGCAGGGGGGGCCCAGACCCGGAGACCCAGTACTTC,CASRGGPDPETQYF,TRBV2,.,TRBJ2-5
TGTGCCTCATCAGGGGGGGGTGGCAATCAGCCCCAGCATTTT,CASSGGGGNQPQHF,TRBV24-1,TRBD1,TRBJ1-5
TGTGCCAGCAGTTACTCGGCTGGGGCTGGGGCTGAAGCTTTCTTT,CASSYSAGAGAEAFF,TRBV6-5,.,TRBJ1-1
TGTGCCAGCAGCTTTGGGATGTCGGGACACCCAAATTCACCCCTCCACTTT,CASSFGMSGHPNSPLHF,TRBV5-5,.,TRBJ1-6
TGTGCCAGCAGAAGCCCTACCGGGACTGAAGCTTTCTTT,CASRSPTGTEAFF,TRBV6-5,.,TRBJ1-1
TGTGCCAGCAGCTCCCCCACCACCAGCGGGCAAGAGACCCAGTACTTC,CASSSPTTSGQETQYF,TRBV7-2,.,TRBJ2-5
TGTGCCAGCAGTTTATCAGGGACCGGGGAGCTGTTTTTT,CASSLSGTGELFF,TRBV28,.,TRBJ2-2
TGTGCCAGCAGCCGACTAACTAGCGGGAGCTACAATGAGCAGTTCTTC,CASSRLTSGSYNEQFF,TRBV14,TRBD2,TRBJ2-1
TGTGCCAGCAGTTTGCAGGGAGGGATCAGCGAGCAGTACTTC,CASSLQGGISEQYF,TRBV27,TRBD2,TRBJ2-7
TGTGCCAGCTCACCACCGACAGGGGGCAACAATGAGCAGTTCTTC,CASSPPTGGNNEQFF,TRBV18,TRBD1,TRBJ2-1
TGCGCCAGCAGCTTGGGGACAGGGACTTATGGCTACACCTTC,CASSLGTGTYGYTF,TRBV5-1,TRBD1,TRBJ1-2